Listed here are 18 T cell receptor beta chains from one sample, sequenced in a study of T cell responses to AZD1222 COVID-19 vaccine. Measured with immunoSEQ multiplex PCR; TCRdb has only the in-frame clones, and not every one. The sample records about 170,000 clones, approximately 90% being singletons. Sample: peripheral blood, taken on day 0 of AZD1222 vaccination. The receptors here all came from an adult in good health.

This clone was observed a single time. The chain is built from TRBV19 and TRBJ2-7; a weak D match, TRBD1 (5 bases). Trimming took off 4 bases at V and 3 bases at J, with 10 bases between the two ends. This CDR3 contains 13 residues. Per germline, CDR1 LNHDA and CDR2 SQIVND (reference sequence). The CDR3 spells CASSTAGIYEQYF. The CDR3 nucleotides are TGTGCCAGTAGTACGGCAGGGATCTACGAGCAGTACTTC.

V and J are TRBV7-8 and TRBJ1-4, with D unclear. The germline V gene encodes CDR1 SGHVS and CDR2 FQNEAQ. The CDR3 spans 15 residues. The V end lost 5 bases, the J end lost 10 bases, and 20 bases lay between the germline ends. CDR3 bases: TGTGCCAGCAGCCCCTCGACTGCGGGTTGGGTAAAACTGTTTTTT. Protein sequence: CASSPSTAGWVKLFF.

The chain couples TRBV9 to TRBJ1-1; TRBD1 is a possible D gene (6 bases). The V gene's germline CDR1 is SGDLS and CDR2 YYNGEE. V lost 0 bases, J lost 1 base, and 13 bases lay in between. The CDR3 covers 16 residues. DNA of the CDR3: TGTGCCAGCAGCGTAGGTGGGGGCATAAGGAACACTGAAGCTTTCTTT. Its protein product is CASSVGGGIRNTEAFF.

J is TRBJ1-3 and V is TRBV5-4; no reliable D call. The CDR3 runs 14 residues. V gave up 4 bases and J gave up 2 bases, with 10 bases separating them. Germline loops: CDR1 SGHNT, CDR2 YYREEE (reference sequence). CDR3: CASSHGEAGNTIYF. CDR3 bases: TGTGCCAGCAGCCATGGAGAAGCTGGAAACACCATATATTTT.

The chain links TRBV5-1 to TRBJ1-2, with TRBD1 matching 10 bases. CDR1 and CDR2 from the germline V gene are SGHRS and YFSETQ. CDR3 size: 16 residues. Germline trimming cut 4 bases from V and 8 bases from J; bases unmatched to any gene: 14. The chain's CDR3 is CASSQTWGQGTEGYTF. CDR3 in DNA: TGCGCCAGCAGCCAAACTTGGGGACAGGGGACTGAGGGCTACACCTTC.

The CDR3: CASSGPSGHNYSYNEQFF. The CDR3 coding sequence is TGTGCCAGCAGTGGACCTAGCGGCCACAACTACTCCTACAATGAGCAGTTCTTC. The chain combines TRBV6-1 with TRBJ2-1, with 7 bases lining up with TRBD2. The CDR3 has 18 amino acids. The V gene's germline CDR1 is MNHNS and CDR2 SASEGT. The V segment lost 4 bases and the J segment 0 bases; nucleotides outside the gene matches: 12.

CDR3 in DNA: TGTGCCAGCAGACAGGGGATGGCTTTCTTT. Protein: CASRQGMAFF. The V and J genes are TRBV6-5 and TRBJ1-1; 7 positions agree with TRBD1. Per germline, CDR1 MNHEY and CDR2 SVGAGI. The CDR3 runs 10 residues. V was pared by 6 bases and J by 11 bases, with 3 bases of the junction left unmatched.

V is TRBV28 and J is TRBJ1-2, with D hard to call. Looked up from germline, CDR1 is MDHEN and CDR2 is SYDVKM. This CDR3 is 11 amino acids long. Trimming took off 3 bases at V and 7 bases at J, with 6 bases between the two ends. In nucleotides, the CDR3 is TGTGCCAGCAGTTTGGGGTTTGGCTACACCTTC. Its protein product is CASSLGFGYTF.

The chain uses TRBV27 and TRBJ2-2, with a tentative D call TRBD2 (8 bases). Per germline, CDR1 MNHEY and CDR2 SMNVEV (reference sequence). This CDR3 contains 17 residues. V dropped 3 bases and J dropped 3 bases, with 17 bases sitting between them. CDR3 sequence: CASSFRVAGQHTGELFF. In nucleotides, the CDR3 is TGTGCCAGCAGTTTTAGGGTAGCGGGACAGCACACCGGGGAGCTGTTTTTT.

V and J are TRBV28 and TRBJ1-1; the D gene is possibly TRBD1 (5 bases). Germline V gene lookup returns CDR1 MDHEN and CDR2 SYDVKM. The CDR3 contains 15 residues. Trimming left V 6 bases short and J 3 bases short, with 17 bases between. The CDR3: CASRAPRGMYTEAFF. For the CDR3, the DNA is TGTGCCAGCAGGGCCCCTCGGGGCATGTACACTGAAGCTTTCTTT.

The J gene is TRBJ1-1, the V gene TRBV20-1; 7 bases are shared with TRBD1. V lost 5 bases and J lost 11; bases outside the gene matches: 8. This CDR3 spans 11 amino acids. CDR1 is DFQATT and CDR2 is SNEGSKA in the germline V gene (reference sequence). CDR3 nucleotide sequence: TGCAGTGCTTCCGGACAGGTCGGGGCTTTCTTT. Encoded protein: CSASGQVGAFF.

The genes are TRBV10-2 and TRBJ1-6, with D maybe TRBD1 (5 bases). The ends were cut back, 2 bases at V and 6 bases at J, with 14 bases in the middle. Germline V CDR1 and CDR2: WSHSY, SAAADI. This CDR3 contains 16 residues. Here the CDR3 DNA reads TGCGCCAGCAGTGAGGGGGCACAGGCACCTAATTCACCCCTCCACTTT. This encodes CASSEGAQAPNSPLHF.

V gene TRBV7-2 combines with J gene TRBJ1-4, with D tentatively TRBD1 (5 bases). The length of the CDR3 is 14 residues. V lost 1 base to trimming and J lost 8 bases, with 11 bases between them. The germline V gene encodes CDR1 SGHTA and CDR2 FQGNSA. The chain's CDR3 is CASSLGGTGEKLFF. The CDR3 DNA reads as TGTGCCAGCAGCTTAGGGGGGACGGGCGAAAAACTGTTTTTT.

The chain links TRBV5-4 to TRBJ1-2; 9 bases map to TRBD1. The J segment lost 3 bases and the V segment lost 3 bases, leaving 9 bases of the junction unmatched. CDR1 is SGHNT and CDR2 is YYREEE in the germline V gene (reference sequence). This CDR3 contains 16 residues. The CDR3 bases are TGTGCCAGCAGCTCGCGACAGGGGGTGGTGGACTATGGCTACACCTTC. It yields the protein CASSSRQGVVDYGYTF.

This chain joins TRBV11-3 and TRBJ2-5, with D perhaps TRBD2 (7 bases). The CDR3 runs to 14 residues. CDR1 and CDR2 (germline): SGHNT, YENEEA. Trimming removed 1 base at V and 4 bases at J, with 10 bases between. The CDR3 DNA sequence: TGTGCCAGCAGCTTAGGGCGGGGGCGAGAGACCCAGTACTTC. Translation gives CASSLGRGRETQYF.

The rearrangement uses TRBV29-1 and TRBJ2-1; 11 positions match TRBD2. CDR3 size: 14 residues. Unmatched junction bases numbered 8, after V lost 7 bases and J lost 6 bases. CDR1 and CDR2 (germline): SQVTM, ANQGSEA. CDR3 in amino acids: CSAATSGAINEQFF. The CDR3 DNA is TGCAGCGCTGCGACTAGCGGGGCCATCAATGAGCAGTTCTTC.

V gene TRBV29-1 combines with J gene TRBJ2-3; D unresolved. Trimming shortened V by 3 bases and J by 6 bases, and 4 bases separated the two germline ends. The V gene's germline CDR1 is SQVTM and CDR2 ANQGSEA. The CDR3 loop spans 10 amino acids. This chain's CDR3 is CSVERDTQYF. Written as DNA, the CDR3 is TGCAGCGTTGAGCGGGATACGCAGTATTTT.

The chain links TRBV25-1 to TRBJ1-1; D is perhaps TRBD1 (6 bases). This CDR3 region has 17 residues. Trimming took 3 bases from V and 5 from J, leaving 22 bases between them. Germline V gene sequence: CDR1 MGHDK, CDR2 SYGVNS. For the CDR3, the DNA is TGTGCCAGCAGTGATATAACAGGGATGTGGGGGACGACTGAAGCTTTCTTT. Its translation: CASSDITGMWGTTEAFF.